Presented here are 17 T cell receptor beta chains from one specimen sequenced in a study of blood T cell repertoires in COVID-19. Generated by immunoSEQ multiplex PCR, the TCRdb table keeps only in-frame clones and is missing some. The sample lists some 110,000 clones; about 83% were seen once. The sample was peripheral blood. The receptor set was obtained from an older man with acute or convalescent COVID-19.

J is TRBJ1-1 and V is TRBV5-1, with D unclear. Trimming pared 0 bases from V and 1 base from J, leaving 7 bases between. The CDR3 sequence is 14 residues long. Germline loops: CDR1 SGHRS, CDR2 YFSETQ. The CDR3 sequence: CASSLEQPNTEAFF. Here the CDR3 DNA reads TGCGCCAGCAGCTTGGAACAGCCGAACACTGAAGCTTTCTTT.

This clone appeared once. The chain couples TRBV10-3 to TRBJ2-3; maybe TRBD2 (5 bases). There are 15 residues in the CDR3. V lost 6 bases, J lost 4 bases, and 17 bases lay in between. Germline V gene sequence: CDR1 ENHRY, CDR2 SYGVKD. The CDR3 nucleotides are TGTGCCATCAGAATGGCGGCGGCCGGGGCAGATACGCAGTATTTT. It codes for CAIRMAAAGADTQYF.

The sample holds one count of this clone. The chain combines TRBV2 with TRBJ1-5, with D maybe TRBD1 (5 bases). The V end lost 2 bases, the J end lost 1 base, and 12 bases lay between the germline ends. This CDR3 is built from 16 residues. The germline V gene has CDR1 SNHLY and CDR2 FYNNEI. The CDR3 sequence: CASSERGGESNQPQHF. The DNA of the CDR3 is TGTGCCAGCAGTGAAAGGGGTGGGGAAAGCAATCAGCCCCAGCATTTT.

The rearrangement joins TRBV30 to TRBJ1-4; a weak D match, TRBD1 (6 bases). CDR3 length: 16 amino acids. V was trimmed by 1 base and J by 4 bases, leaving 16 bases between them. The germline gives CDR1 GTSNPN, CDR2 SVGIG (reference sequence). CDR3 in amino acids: CAWSEKQGRGNEKLFF. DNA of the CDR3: TGTGCCTGGAGTGAGAAACAGGGAAGAGGTAATGAAAAACTGTTTTTT.

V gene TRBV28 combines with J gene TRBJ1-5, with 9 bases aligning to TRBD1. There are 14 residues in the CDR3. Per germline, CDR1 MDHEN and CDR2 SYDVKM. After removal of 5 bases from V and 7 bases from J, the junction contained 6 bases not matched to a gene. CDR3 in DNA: TGTGCCAGCAGTGCCCCCACAGGGGGCCAGCCCCAGCATTTT. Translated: CASSAPTGGQPQHF.

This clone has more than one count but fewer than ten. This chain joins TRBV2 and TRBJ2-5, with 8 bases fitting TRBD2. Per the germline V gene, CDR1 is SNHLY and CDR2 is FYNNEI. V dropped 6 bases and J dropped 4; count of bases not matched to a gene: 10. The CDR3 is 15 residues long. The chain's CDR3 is CASSVSRGGGETQYF. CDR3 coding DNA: TGTGCCAGCAGCGTCAGTCGGGGGGGAGGAGAGACCCAGTACTTC.

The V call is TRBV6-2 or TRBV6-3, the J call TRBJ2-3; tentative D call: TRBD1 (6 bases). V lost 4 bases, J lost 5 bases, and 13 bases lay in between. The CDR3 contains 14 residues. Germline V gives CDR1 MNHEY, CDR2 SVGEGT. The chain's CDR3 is CASSFRTDGDTQYF. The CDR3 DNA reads TGTGCCAGCAGTTTTCGGACAGACGGAGATACGCAGTATTTT.

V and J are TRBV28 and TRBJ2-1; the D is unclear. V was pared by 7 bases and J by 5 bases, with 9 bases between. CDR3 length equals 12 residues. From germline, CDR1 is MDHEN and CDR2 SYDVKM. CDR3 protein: CASKQSNNEQFF. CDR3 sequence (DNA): TGTGCCAGCAAACAGTCTAACAATGAGCAGTTCTTC.

CDR3 region: CASSLRQGINEKLFF. The DNA for the CDR3 is TGTGCCAGCAGTCTCCGACAGGGGATAAATGAAAAACTGTTTTTT. The rearrangement uses TRBV28 and TRBJ1-4; 8 bases agree with TRBD1. Per the germline V gene, CDR1 is MDHEN and CDR2 is SYDVKM. Trimming cost V 5 bases and J 5 bases; bases outside gene matches: 7. CDR3 length: 15 amino acids.

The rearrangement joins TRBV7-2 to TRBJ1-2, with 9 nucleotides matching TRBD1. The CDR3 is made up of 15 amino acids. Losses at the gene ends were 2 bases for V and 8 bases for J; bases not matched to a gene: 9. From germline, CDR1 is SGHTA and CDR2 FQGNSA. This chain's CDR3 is CASSLQPQGAGGYTF. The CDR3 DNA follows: TGTGCCAGCAGCTTACAGCCACAGGGGGCCGGGGGCTACACCTTC.

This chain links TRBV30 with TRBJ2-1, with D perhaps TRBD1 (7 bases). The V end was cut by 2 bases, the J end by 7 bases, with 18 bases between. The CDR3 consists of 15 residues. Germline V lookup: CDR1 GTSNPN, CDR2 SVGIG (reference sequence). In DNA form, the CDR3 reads TGTGCCTGGAGTACCGGTGAGGGGGCGGGGAATGAGCAGTTCTTC. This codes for CAWSTGEGAGNEQFF.

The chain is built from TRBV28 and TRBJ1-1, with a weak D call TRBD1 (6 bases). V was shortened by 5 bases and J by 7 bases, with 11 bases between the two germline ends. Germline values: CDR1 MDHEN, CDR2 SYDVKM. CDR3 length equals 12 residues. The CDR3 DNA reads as TGTGCCAGCAGTGTCGGACAGAATGAAGCTTTCTTT. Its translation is CASSVGQNEAFF.

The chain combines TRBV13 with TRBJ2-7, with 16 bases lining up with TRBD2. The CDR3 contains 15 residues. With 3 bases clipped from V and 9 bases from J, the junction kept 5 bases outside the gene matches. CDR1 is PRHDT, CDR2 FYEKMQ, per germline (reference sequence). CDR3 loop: CASSLTGTSGRVQYF. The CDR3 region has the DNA TGTGCCAGCAGCTTGACCGGGACTAGCGGGAGGGTGCAGTACTTC.

Here the CDR3 DNA reads TGTGCCAGCAGTGACTCGAGTTGGGGTTCGGGAACTGAAGCTTTCTTT. Protein: CASSDSSWGSGTEAFF. The J gene is TRBJ1-1, the V gene TRBV6-4; D is unresolved. There are 16 residues in the CDR3. Trimming stripped 0 bases from V and 5 bases from J, with 16 bases between. In germline, CDR1 is MRHNA, CDR2 SNTAGT.

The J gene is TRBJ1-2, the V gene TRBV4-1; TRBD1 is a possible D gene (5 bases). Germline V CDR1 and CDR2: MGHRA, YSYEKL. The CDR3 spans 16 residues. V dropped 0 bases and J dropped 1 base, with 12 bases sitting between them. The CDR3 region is CASSQDLAGLNYGYTF. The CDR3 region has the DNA TGCGCCAGCAGCCAAGATCTCGCAGGGCTTAACTATGGCTACACCTTC.

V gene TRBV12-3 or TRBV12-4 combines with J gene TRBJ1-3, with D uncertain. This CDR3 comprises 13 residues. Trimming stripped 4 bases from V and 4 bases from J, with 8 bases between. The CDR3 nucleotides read TGTGCCAGCAGTTGGGTCGGGGGAAACACCATATATTTT. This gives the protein CASSWVGGNTIYF.

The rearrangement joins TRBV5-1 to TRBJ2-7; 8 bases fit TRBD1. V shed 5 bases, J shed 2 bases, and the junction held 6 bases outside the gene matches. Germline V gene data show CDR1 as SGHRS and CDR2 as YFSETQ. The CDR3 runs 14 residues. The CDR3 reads CASRAGQDTYEQYF. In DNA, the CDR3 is TGCGCCAGCAGGGCGGGACAGGATACCTACGAGCAGTACTTC.